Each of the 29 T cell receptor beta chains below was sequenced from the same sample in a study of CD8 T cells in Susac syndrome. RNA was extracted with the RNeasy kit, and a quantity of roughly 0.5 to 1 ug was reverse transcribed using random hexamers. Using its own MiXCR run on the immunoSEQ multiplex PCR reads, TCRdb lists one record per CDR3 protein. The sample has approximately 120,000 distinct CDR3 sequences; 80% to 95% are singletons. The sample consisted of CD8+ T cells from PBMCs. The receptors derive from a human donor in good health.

CDR3 residues: CASPGQGNYSNQPQHF. The CDR3 DNA follows: TGTGCCAGCCCGGGACAGGGGAATTATAGCAATCAGCCCCAGCATTTT. The chain employs TRBV12-3 or TRBV12-4 and TRBJ1-5, with TRBD1 matching 10 bases. CDR3 length: 16 residues. Trimming at V came to 8 bases and at J to 0 bases, leaving 7 bases not matched to a gene.

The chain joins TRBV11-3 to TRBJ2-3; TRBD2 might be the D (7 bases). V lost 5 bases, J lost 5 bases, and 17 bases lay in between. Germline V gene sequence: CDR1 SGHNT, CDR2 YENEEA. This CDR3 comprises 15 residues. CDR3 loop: CASSVGSGGRDTQYF. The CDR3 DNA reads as TGTGCCAGCAGCGTAGGTTCCGGGGGGCGAGATACGCAGTATTTT.

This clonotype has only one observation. CDR3 sequence: CASSAGPGLTNEKLFF. The CDR3 bases are TGTGCCAGCAGCGCTGGCCCCGGATTAACTAATGAAAAACTGTTTTTT. This chain links TRBV6-6 with TRBJ1-4; D ambiguous. Trimming shortened V by 6 bases and J by 1 base, and 15 bases separated the two germline ends. The germline CDR1 and CDR2 sequences are MNHNY and SVGAGI (reference sequence). The CDR3 has 16 amino acids.

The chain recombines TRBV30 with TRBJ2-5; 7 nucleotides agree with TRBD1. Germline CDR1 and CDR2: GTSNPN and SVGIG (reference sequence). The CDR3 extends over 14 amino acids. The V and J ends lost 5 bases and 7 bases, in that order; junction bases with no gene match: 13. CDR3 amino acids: CAWRRGQPDGTQYF. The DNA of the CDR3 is TGTGCCTGGCGACGGGGACAGCCTGACGGGACCCAGTACTTC.

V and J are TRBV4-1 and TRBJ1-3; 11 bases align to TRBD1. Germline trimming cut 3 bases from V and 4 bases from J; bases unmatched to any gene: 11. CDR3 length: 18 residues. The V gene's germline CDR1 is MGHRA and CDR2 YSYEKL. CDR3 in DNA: TGCGCCAGCAGCCAGAGGGGGACAGGGGGAGTTGGCGGAAACACCATATATTTT. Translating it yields CASSQRGTGGVGGNTIYF.

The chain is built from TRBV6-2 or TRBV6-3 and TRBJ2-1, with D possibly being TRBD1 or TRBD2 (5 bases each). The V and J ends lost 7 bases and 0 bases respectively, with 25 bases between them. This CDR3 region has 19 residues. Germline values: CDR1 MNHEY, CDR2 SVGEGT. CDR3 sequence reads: CASTSPKNVGENSYNEQFF. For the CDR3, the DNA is TGTGCCAGCACCAGCCCCAAAAACGTAGGGGAGAACTCCTACAATGAGCAGTTCTTC.

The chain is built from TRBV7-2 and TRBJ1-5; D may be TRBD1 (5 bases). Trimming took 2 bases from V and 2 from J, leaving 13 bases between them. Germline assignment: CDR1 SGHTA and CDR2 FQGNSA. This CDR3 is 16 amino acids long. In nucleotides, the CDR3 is TGTGCCAGCAGCTTATCCACGCCGGGGGGCAATCAGCCCCAGCATTTT. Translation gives CASSLSTPGGNQPQHF.

CDR3 sequence: CASSSQGSPYNEQFF. The DNA of the CDR3 is TGTGCCAGCAGCTCCCAAGGCAGTCCCTACAATGAGCAGTTCTTC. This sequence joins TRBV5-6 and TRBJ2-1; D is uncertain. CDR1 and CDR2 from the germline V gene are SGHDT and YYEEEE. The CDR3 loop spans 15 amino acids. Trimming took off 3 bases at V and 2 bases at J, with 12 bases between the two ends.

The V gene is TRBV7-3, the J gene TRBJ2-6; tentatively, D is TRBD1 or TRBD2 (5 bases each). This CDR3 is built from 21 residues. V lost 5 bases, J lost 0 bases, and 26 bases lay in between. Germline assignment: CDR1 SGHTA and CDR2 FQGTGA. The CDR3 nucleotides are TGTGCCAGCAGCCCTAGGCCCGGGGCAGGTTACCTTAGCTCTGGGGCCAACGTCCTGACTTTC. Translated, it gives CASSPRPGAGYLSSGANVLTF. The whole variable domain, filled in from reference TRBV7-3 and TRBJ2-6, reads GAGVSQTPSNKVTEKGKYVELRCDPISGHTALYWYRQSLGQGPEFLIYFQGTGAADDSGLPNDRFFAVRPEGSVSTLKIQRTERGDSAVYLCASSPRPGAGYLSSGANVLTFGAGSRLTVL.

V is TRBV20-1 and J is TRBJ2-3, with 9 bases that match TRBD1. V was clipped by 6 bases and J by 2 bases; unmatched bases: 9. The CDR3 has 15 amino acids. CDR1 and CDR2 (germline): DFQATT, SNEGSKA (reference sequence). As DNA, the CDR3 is TGCAGTGCAGCCGCCCGGGACAGGGACACAGATACGCAGTATTTT. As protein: CSAAARDRDTDTQYF.

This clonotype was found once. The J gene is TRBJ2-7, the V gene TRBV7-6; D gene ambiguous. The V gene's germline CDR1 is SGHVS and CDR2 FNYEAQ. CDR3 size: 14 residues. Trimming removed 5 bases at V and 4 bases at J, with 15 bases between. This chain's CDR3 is CASSKDIGLYEQYF. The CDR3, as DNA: TGTGCCAGCAGCAAAGACATAGGCTTATACGAGCAGTACTTC.

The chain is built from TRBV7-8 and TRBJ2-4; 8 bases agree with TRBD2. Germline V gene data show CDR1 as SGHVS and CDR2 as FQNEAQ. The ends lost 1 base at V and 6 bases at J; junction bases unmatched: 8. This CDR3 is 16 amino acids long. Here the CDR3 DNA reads TGTGCCAGCAGCTTAGGAGGTCGGGGGGGGGTAAACATTCAGTACTTC. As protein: CASSLGGRGGVNIQYF.

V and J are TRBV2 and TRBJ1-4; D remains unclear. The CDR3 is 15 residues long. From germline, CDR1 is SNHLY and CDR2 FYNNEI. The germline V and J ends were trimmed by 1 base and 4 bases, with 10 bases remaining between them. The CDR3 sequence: CASSEDQTNNEKLFF. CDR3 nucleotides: TGTGCCAGCAGTGAAGATCAGACTAATAATGAAAAACTGTTTTTT.

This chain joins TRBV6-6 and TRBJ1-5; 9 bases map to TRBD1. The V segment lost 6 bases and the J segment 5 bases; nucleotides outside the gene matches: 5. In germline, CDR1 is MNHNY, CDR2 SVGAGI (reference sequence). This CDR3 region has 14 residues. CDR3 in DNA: TGTGCCAGCAGAAGACAGGGGGACGATCAGCCCCAGCATTTT. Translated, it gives CASRRQGDDQPQHF.

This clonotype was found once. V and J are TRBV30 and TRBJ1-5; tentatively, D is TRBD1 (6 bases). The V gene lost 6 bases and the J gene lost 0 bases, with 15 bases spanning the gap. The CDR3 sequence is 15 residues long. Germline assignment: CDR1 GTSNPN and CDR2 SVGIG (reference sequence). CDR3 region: CACQKTGYSNQPQHF. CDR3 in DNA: TGTGCCTGTCAGAAGACAGGATATAGCAATCAGCCCCAGCATTTT.

CDR3 bases: TGCAGTGCTAGAGTCCTGGACCCAAATACAGTGGAGGGGTGGACCTATGGCTACACCTTC. It codes for CSARVLDPNTVEGWTYGYTF. The chain links TRBV20-1 to TRBJ1-2, with a possible D match to TRBD1 (5 bases). V was cut by 1 base and J by 4 bases, with 31 bases left in between. The CDR3 length is 20 residues. From germline, CDR1 is DFQATT and CDR2 SNEGSKA (reference sequence).

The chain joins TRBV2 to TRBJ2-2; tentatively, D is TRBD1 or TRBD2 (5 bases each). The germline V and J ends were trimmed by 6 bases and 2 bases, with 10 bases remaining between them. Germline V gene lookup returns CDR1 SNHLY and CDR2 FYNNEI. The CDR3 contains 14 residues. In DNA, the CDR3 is TGTGCCAGCAGGTCCGGGGCTAACACCGGGGAGCTGTTTTTT. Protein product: CASRSGANTGELFF.

CDR3 sequence (DNA): TGTGCCAGCAGCTTTCGAGGGGCGAACAATGAGCAGTTCTTC. It codes for CASSFRGANNEQFF. V is TRBV4-2 and J is TRBJ2-1; D is tentatively TRBD1 or TRBD2 (5 bases each). V lost 5 bases and J lost 5, with 13 bases in between. The CDR3 is 14 residues long. Germline V gene data show CDR1 as LGHNA and CDR2 as YNFKEQ.

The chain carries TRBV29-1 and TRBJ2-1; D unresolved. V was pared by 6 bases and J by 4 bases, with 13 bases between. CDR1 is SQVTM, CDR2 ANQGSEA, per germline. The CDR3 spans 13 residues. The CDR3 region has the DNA TGCAGCGTAGCCCGGAACCTATACAATGAGCAGTTCTTC. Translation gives CSVARNLYNEQFF.

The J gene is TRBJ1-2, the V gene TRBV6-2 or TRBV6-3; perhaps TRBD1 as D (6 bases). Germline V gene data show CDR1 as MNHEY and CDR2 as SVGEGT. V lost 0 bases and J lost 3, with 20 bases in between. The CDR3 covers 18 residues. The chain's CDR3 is CASSYSGQILFRHYGYTF. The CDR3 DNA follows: TGTGCCAGCAGTTACTCAGGACAGATCCTTTTTCGGCACTATGGCTACACCTTC.

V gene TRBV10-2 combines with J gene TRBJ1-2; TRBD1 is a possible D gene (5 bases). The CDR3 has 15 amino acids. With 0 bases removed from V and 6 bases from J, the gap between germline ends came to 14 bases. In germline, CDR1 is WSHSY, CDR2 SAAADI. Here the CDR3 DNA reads TGCGCCAGCAGTGAGTCCCTACAGGTTTGGGATGGCTACACCTTC. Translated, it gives CASSESLQVWDGYTF.

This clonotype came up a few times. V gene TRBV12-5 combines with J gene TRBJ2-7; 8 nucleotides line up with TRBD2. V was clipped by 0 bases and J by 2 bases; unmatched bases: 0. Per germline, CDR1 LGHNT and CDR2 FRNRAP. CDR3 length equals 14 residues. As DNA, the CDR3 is TGTGCTAGTGGTTTGGTCGGGGGGGCCTACGAGCAGTACTTC. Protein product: CASGLVGGAYEQYF.

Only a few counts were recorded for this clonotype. The CDR3 loop reads CAWTGGRDRGNTEAFF. DNA of the CDR3: TGTGCCTGGACCGGGGGTAGGGACAGGGGAAACACTGAAGCTTTCTTT. This chain connects TRBV30 to TRBJ1-1; 10 positions agree with TRBD1. The CDR3 consists of 16 residues. Trimming took 4 bases from V and 2 from J; bases not matched to a gene: 10. Germline V gives CDR1 GTSNPN, CDR2 SVGIG (reference sequence).

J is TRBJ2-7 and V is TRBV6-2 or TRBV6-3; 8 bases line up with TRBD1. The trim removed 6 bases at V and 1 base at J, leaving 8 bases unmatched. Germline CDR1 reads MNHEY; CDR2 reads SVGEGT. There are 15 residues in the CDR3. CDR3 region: CASRDGQGYSYEQYF. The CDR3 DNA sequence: TGTGCCAGCAGAGACGGACAGGGCTATTCCTACGAGCAGTACTTC.

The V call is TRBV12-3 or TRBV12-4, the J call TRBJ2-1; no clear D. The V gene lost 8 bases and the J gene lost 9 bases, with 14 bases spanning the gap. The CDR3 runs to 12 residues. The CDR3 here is CASGESLSEQFF. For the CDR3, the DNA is TGTGCCAGCGGAGAAAGTCTGAGTGAGCAGTTCTTC.

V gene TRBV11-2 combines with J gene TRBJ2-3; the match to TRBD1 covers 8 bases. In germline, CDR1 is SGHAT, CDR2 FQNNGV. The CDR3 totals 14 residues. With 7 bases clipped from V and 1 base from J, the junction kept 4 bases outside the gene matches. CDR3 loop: CASTRTGRTDTQYF. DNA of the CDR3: TGTGCCAGCACCAGGACAGGGCGCACAGATACGCAGTATTTT.

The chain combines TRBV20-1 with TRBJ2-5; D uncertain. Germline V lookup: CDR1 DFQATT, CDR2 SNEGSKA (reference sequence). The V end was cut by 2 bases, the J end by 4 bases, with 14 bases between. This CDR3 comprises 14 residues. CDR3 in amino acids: CSARWEGRTETQYF. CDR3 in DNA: TGCAGTGCTAGATGGGAAGGTAGGACAGAGACCCAGTACTTC.

The chain's CDR3 is CASSSAGGWDEQYF. CDR3 sequence (DNA): TGTGCCAGCAGCTCTGCAGGGGGATGGGACGAGCAGTACTTC. V is TRBV7-3 and J is TRBJ2-7; 7 bases agree with TRBD1. There are 14 residues in the CDR3. Per the germline V gene, CDR1 is SGHTA and CDR2 is FQGTGA. Germline trimming cut 4 bases from V and 5 bases from J; bases unmatched to any gene: 8.

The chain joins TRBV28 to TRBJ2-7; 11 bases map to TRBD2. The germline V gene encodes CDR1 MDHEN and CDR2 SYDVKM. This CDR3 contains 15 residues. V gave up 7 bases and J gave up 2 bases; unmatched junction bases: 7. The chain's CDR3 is CASTTGTSGTYEQYF. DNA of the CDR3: TGTGCCAGCACCACCGGGACTAGCGGTACCTACGAGCAGTACTTC.